This TCR beta chain was captured in a study of blood T cell repertoires in COVID-19. The CDR3 sequence is 16 residues long. Individuals aged roughly 18 to 95 years were recruited from about two dozen US areas. Original methodology: Amplification from reference gene primers served as the basis for estimated nucleated cell counts. Here immunoSEQ multiplex PCR was the method, and the copy in TCRdb shows in-frame clones only, minus some. That table supplies the V and J calls and clone size; D and trimming were determined from the DNA. This repertoire shows roughly 150,000 clones, around 80% found once; its top ten account for nearly 8%.

The sample taken for sequencing was PBMCs or T cells enriched from blood (not recorded which). The chain joins TRBV7-5 to TRBJ1-3; the D segment call TRBD1 is taken from the table without a DNA check. TRBV7-5 is a documented pseudogene. This clonotype was obtained from a woman between 45 and 60 years old who had recovered from COVID-19. The CDR3 sequence: CARSHQGRGSGNTIYF. Here the CDR3 DNA reads TGTGCCAGAAGTCACCAGGGAAGGGGCTCTGGAAACACCATATATTTT.